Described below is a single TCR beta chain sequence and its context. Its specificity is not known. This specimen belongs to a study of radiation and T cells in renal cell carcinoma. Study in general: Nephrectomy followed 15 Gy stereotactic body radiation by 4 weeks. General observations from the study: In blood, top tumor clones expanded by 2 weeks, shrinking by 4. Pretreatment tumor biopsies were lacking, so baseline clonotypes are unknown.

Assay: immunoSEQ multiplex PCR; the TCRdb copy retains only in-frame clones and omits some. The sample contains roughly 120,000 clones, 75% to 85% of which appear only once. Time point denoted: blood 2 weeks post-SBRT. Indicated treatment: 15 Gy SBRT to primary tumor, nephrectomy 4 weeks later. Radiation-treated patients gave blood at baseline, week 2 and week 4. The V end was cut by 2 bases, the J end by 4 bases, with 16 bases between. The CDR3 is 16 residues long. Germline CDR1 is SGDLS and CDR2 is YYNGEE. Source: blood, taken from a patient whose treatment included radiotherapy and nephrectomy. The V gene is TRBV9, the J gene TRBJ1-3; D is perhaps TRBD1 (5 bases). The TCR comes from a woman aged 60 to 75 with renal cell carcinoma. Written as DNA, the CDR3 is TGTGCCAGCAGCGTGCCACTGCGGGGGGACGGAAACACCATATATTTT. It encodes CASSVPLRGDGNTIYF.